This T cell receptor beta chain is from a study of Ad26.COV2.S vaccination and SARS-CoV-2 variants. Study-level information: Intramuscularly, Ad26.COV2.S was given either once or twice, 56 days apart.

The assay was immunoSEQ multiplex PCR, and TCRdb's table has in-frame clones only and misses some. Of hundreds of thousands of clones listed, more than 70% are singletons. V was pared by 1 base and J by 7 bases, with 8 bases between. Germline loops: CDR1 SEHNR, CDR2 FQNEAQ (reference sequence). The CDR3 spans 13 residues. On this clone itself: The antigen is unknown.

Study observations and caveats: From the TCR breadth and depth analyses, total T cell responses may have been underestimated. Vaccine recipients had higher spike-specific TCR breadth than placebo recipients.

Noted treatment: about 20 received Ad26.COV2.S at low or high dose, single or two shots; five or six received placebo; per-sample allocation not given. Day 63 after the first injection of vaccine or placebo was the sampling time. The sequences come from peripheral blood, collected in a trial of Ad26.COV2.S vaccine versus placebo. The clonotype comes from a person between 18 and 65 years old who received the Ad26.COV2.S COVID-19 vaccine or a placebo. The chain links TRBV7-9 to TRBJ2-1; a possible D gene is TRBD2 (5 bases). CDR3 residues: CASSLGAGNEQFF. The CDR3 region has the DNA TGTGCCAGCAGCTTAGGGGCGGGTAATGAGCAGTTCTTC.